This T cell receptor beta chain was identified in a study of monozygotic twins with inflammatory bowel disease. With regard to this clonotype: Its specificity is not known.

The authors ran two nested PCRs of about 17 and 10 cycles on TCRalpha and TCRbeta cDNA. TCRdb re-called the 5' RACE reads and shows each CDR3 protein once, DNA omitted. The sample holds hundreds of thousands of distinct CDR3 sequences. Study-level results: No distinction between different T cell subtypes was possible.

The CDR3 spans 16 residues. The germline V gene has CDR1 MNHNS and CDR2 SASEGT. Sequenced sample: blood. This chain links TRBV6-1 with TRBJ2-2; TCRdb's D call of TRBD1 is untestable without DNA. This receptor was taken from a human donor with ulcerative colitis or Crohn's disease, or a healthy co-twin of an affected twin (not recorded which). This chain's CDR3 is CASSNRTGGSTGELFF.